The subject of this entry is one TCR beta chain. Profiling relied on immunoSEQ multiplex PCR, and the TCRdb table lists in-frame clones only, not all of them. The data contain roughly 36,000 clones, 84% of them singletons. The data belong to a study of OX40 agonist ivuxolimab in advanced cancers. The CDR3 sequence is 19 residues long. Germline lookup yields CDR1 MGHRA and CDR2 YSYEKL. V lost 1 base to trimming and J lost 7 bases; unmatched junction nucleotides: 20. The chain links TRBV4-1 to TRBJ2-7, with 9 bases fitting TRBD2. The origin of this receptor is an adult with an advanced solid tumor such as melanoma, head and neck, liver or kidney cancer. The sequences come from CD4+ or CD8+ T cells sorted from blood, collected in a trial of the OX40 agonist ivuxolimab. The DNA of the CDR3 is TGCGCCAGCAGCCAAGGGTTAGCGGGAGCCTCCTCTCTTATTGAAGAGCAGTACTTC. Amino acid sequence: CASSQGLAGASSLIEEQYF.